This record covers a single TCR beta chain. The antigen it recognizes is unknown. Base quality data are lacking; no much larger clone is found one base away. TCRdb shows the sequencer as Illumina HiSeq 2500. TCR beta libraries were prepared by quantitative 5'-RACE with molecular barcodes. In the authors' own workflow: A new computational method, built on a probabilistic model of VDJ rearrangement, was used to identify disease-linked TCR variants. The public reads were quality trimmed at Q25 with fastp and then assembled into clones with MiXCR by TCRdb, keeping productive beta chains. Records with the same CDR3 protein are collapsed into one entry carrying the most frequent genes and DNA. The V and J calls were determined by TCRdb, not by the authors. The sample yields 300,000 to 400,000 distinct CDR3 sequences; about 20% were counted once. The ten top clones hold roughly 14% of the sample. The entry originates in a study of CD8 T cells in ankylosing spondylitis (dated by TCRdb to the late 2010s). Turning to the overall study: To find TCR variants linked to disease, the study profiled T cell receptor beta repertoires in ankylosing spondylitis patients and healthy donors. Peripheral blood was sampled, and synovial fluid was additionally collected from ankylosing spondylitis patients. In total, the full study cohort was made up of over a hundred healthy donors and about two dozen ankylosing spondylitis patients. General findings and caveats noted by the study authors: The disease-linked clones had a CD8+ phenotype and were found at relatively low frequencies in peripheral blood. Blood from ankylosing spondylitis patients appeared to be characterized by a TCR beta motif made up of seven or eight highly homologous amino acid variants. Some motif variants had previously been reported in the synovial fluid and blood of reactive arthritis patients, which suggests shared mechanisms of disease initiation. The disease-linked clones were reported to be significantly enriched in matched synovial fluid samples from ankylosing spondylitis patients.

The CDR3 contains 17 residues, cysteine and phenylalanine counted. The retained sequence is limited to the CDR3, 51 bases, with the frame set at the first base. CDR1 and CDR2 are drawn from the germline V gene (reference sequence): MNHEY, SMNVEV. V ends up 3 bases short and J 2 bases short, with an unmatched junction base count of 11. This receptor chain uses TRBV27 and TRBJ2-7; 9 central nucleotides agree with TRBD1. The receptor was isolated from a male donor with ankylosing spondylitis or in good health (not recorded which). The sample was blood, either unsorted or a sorted T cell fraction (not recorded which). The CDR3 region: CASSFGAGTGKPYEQYF. The sequenced DNA: TGTGCCAGCAGTTTTGGCGCCGGGACAGGGAAGCCCTACGAGCAGTACTTC.